This note documents a single T cell receptor beta chain sequence. Profiling relied on immunoSEQ multiplex PCR, and the TCRdb table lists in-frame clones only, not all of them. The sample has some 700,000 clones, around nine tenths seen once; the top ten hold about 0.01%. The sample originates from a study of shared T cell receptors in the human thymus. This sample also appeared in a second study, on human thymus T cells. That study adds: Use of V and J genes seemed skewed within the thymic and blood repertoires. The related literature has documented a marked overlap of thymic repertoires among unrelated individuals.

The receptor was derived from a boy younger than two with a congenital heart defect. The sequencing input was thymocytes.

For the CDR3, the DNA is TGTGCCAGCAGGTCCCCGGGACAGGGGTCTGAGCAGTACTTC. Protein sequence: CASRSPGQGSEQYF. This chain links TRBV27 with TRBJ2-7; 10 nucleotides agree with TRBD1. Per the germline V gene, CDR1 is MNHEY and CDR2 is SMNVEV (reference sequence). With V trimmed by 6 bases and J by 7 bases, 9 bases remained unmatched. The CDR3 has 14 residues.